Listed below are T cell receptor beta chains from one sample, sequenced in a study of blood T cell repertoires in COVID-19. TCRdb keeps only in-frame clones here, not all; method: immunoSEQ multiplex PCR. Of around 25,000 clones listed, 65% to 85% are singletons. The sequenced sample was peripheral blood. These TCRs come from a man aged 50-60 years with COVID-19, enrolled during active disease. Both conserved end residues are part of each CDR3. Each record gives: clone size, D gene, J gene, V gene, CDR3 length, CDR3 protein, CDR3 DNA. A D gene is named only where the DNA matches it firmly. Size tells how often a clone was seen (once, few, many) or the class of an expanded clone, and some rows leave it out.

clone_size: .; d_call: .; j_call: TRBJ1-1; v_call: TRBV11-2; cdr3_length: 12; cdr3_aa: CASRRQNTEAFF; cdr3_nt: TGTGCCAGCAGGAGACAGAACACTGAAGCTTTCTTT
clone_size: few; d_call: .; j_call: TRBJ2-6; v_call: TRBV24-1; cdr3_length: 17; cdr3_aa: CATSDSSGISGANVLTF; cdr3_nt: TGTGCCACCAGTGATTCATCAGGGATCTCTGGGGCCAACGTCCTGACTTTC
clone_size: .; d_call: TRBD2; j_call: TRBJ2-5; v_call: TRBV19; cdr3_length: 14; cdr3_aa: CASSIGLAGKTQYF; cdr3_nt: TGTGCCAGTAGTATAGGGCTAGCGGGGAAGACCCAGTACTTC
clone_size: .; d_call: TRBD2; j_call: TRBJ2-1; v_call: TRBV19; cdr3_length: 17; cdr3_aa: CASSPGLGFGIDKGPFF; cdr3_nt: TGTGCCAGTAGCCCGGGACTAGGCTTTGGAATCGATAAGGGACCGTTCTTC
clone_size: once; d_call: TRBD2; j_call: TRBJ2-2; v_call: TRBV6-6; cdr3_length: 15; cdr3_aa: CASTLAELNTGELFF; cdr3_nt: TGTGCCAGCACACTAGCGGAGCTCAACACCGGGGAGCTGTTTTTT
clone_size: .; d_call: .; j_call: TRBJ1-5; v_call: TRBV19; cdr3_length: 13; cdr3_aa: CASNPDGDQPQHF; cdr3_nt: TGTGCCAGTAATCCCGACGGAGATCAGCCCCAGCATTTT
clone_size: .; d_call: .; j_call: TRBJ1-5; v_call: TRBV6-1; cdr3_length: 15; cdr3_aa: CASSEEGRGGQPQHF; cdr3_nt: TGTGCCAGCAGTGAAGAGGGCAGGGGTGGTCAGCCCCAGCATTTT
clone_size: .; d_call: .; j_call: TRBJ2-2; v_call: TRBV28; cdr3_length: 16; cdr3_aa: CASSLMSGGFAGELFF; cdr3_nt: TGTGCCAGCAGTTTAATGTCCGGGGGTTTCGCCGGGGAGCTGTTTTTT
clone_size: .; d_call: .; j_call: TRBJ2-7; v_call: TRBV29-1; cdr3_length: 13; cdr3_aa: CSVVRGADYEQYF; cdr3_nt: TGCAGCGTTGTTCGTGGGGCCGACTACGAGCAGTACTTC
clone_size: .; d_call: TRBD1; j_call: TRBJ1-1; v_call: TRBV4-1; cdr3_length: 14; cdr3_aa: CASSRDRGNTEAFF; cdr3_nt: TGCGCCAGCTCCCGGGACAGGGGAAACACTGAAGCTTTCTTT